These T cell receptor beta chains were read from a single sample in a study of chemoradiotherapy in HPV16-positive cancers. Measured with immunoSEQ multiplex PCR; TCRdb has only the in-frame clones, and not every one. Among some 5,000 clones, 75% to 90% were seen once, and the ten largest hold about 4.1%. This specimen consisted of tumor tissue, obtained from a patient who underwent chemoradiotherapy. These receptors were obtained from a human donor with HPV-associated anogenital cancer. Both conserved end residues are part of each CDR3. A D gene is named only where the DNA matches it firmly. Some rows have no size entry. The others give once, few or many, or a class for an expanded clone.

clone size: NA; V gene: TRBV14; D gene: NA; J gene: TRBJ1-1; CDR3 DNA: TGTGCCAGCAGCCATGGACTCATGAACACTGAAGCTTTCTTT; CDR3 protein: CASSHGLMNTEAFF
clone size: NA; V gene: TRBV7-9; D gene: NA; J gene: TRBJ2-7; CDR3 DNA: TGTGCCAGCAGCGCGACAGTCTGGGAGCAGTACTTC; CDR3 protein: CASSATVWEQYF
clone size: NA; V gene: TRBV5-6; D gene: NA; J gene: TRBJ1-2; CDR3 DNA: TGTGCCAGCAGGGGGACACAAGCCTATGGCTACACCTTC; CDR3 protein: CASRGTQAYGYTF
clone size: NA; V gene: TRBV29-1; D gene: NA; J gene: TRBJ2-1; CDR3 DNA: TGCAGCGCCCTGAGAGGGTACAATGAGCAGTTCTTC; CDR3 protein: CSALRGYNEQFF
clone size: NA; V gene: TRBV11-3; D gene: TRBD1; J gene: TRBJ1-4; CDR3 DNA: TGTGCCAGCAGCTTAGATGGGACAGCTAATGAAAAACTGTTTTTT; CDR3 protein: CASSLDGTANEKLFF
clone size: NA; V gene: TRBV7-2; D gene: TRBD2; J gene: TRBJ2-1; CDR3 DNA: TGTGCCAGCAGCTTACTAGCGGCCCGGGAGCAGTTCTTC; CDR3 protein: CASSLLAAREQFF
clone size: NA; V gene: TRBV7-7; D gene: NA; J gene: TRBJ2-3; CDR3 DNA: TGTGCTAGCAGTCGGGACTCGCGTTCCACAGATACGCAGTATTTT; CDR3 protein: CASSRDSRSTDTQYF
clone size: NA; V gene: TRBV4-1; D gene: NA; J gene: TRBJ1-1; CDR3 DNA: TGCGCCAGCAGCCACCCCGACAGGCTTAGCACTGAAGCTTTCTTT; CDR3 protein: CASSHPDRLSTEAFF
clone size: NA; V gene: TRBV2; D gene: NA; J gene: TRBJ1-5; CDR3 DNA: TGTGCCAGCAGTGGGCAGACAAACAATCAGCCCCAGCATTTT; CDR3 protein: CASSGQTNNQPQHF
clone size: NA; V gene: TRBV6-5; D gene: NA; J gene: TRBJ1-1; CDR3 DNA: TGTGCCAGCAGTCCGCCGGGACTGACCTCCCAAGCTTTCTTT; CDR3 protein: CASSPPGLTSQAFF
clone size: NA; V gene: TRBV6-5; D gene: TRBD1; J gene: TRBJ1-1; CDR3 DNA: TGTGCCAGCAGCCCAGGGGGGCGGACTGAAGCTTTCTTT; CDR3 protein: CASSPGGRTEAFF
clone size: NA; V gene: TRBV5-4; D gene: NA; J gene: TRBJ1-1; CDR3 DNA: TGTGCCAGCAGCTTGCGCCTCAGGGGTGGGAACACTGAAGCTTTCTTT; CDR3 protein: CASSLRLRGGNTEAFF
clone size: once; V gene: TRBV28; D gene: NA; J gene: TRBJ1-5; CDR3 DNA: TGTGCCAGCAGTTTATTCGGGTTCGGGAACGGCAATCAGCCCCAGCATTTT; CDR3 protein: CASSLFGFGNGNQPQHF
clone size: NA; V gene: TRBV28; D gene: NA; J gene: TRBJ1-1; CDR3 DNA: TGTGCCAGCAGTACGACCTCGGTTGGTGAAGCTTTCTTT; CDR3 protein: CASSTTSVGEAFF
clone size: NA; V gene: TRBV7-8; D gene: TRBD2; J gene: TRBJ2-7; CDR3 DNA: TGTGCCAGCAGCTTTACCACAGCGGGGCGGGGCGAGCAGTACTTC; CDR3 protein: CASSFTTAGRGEQYF
clone size: NA; V gene: TRBV4-3; D gene: NA; J gene: TRBJ2-5; CDR3 DNA: TGCGCCAGCAGCCAAGAGACGGGCAGCACCCAAGAGACCCAGTACTTC; CDR3 protein: CASSQETGSTQETQYF
clone size: NA; V gene: TRBV11-2; D gene: NA; J gene: TRBJ1-1; CDR3 DNA: TGTGCCAGCAGCTTAGCGGCGTACTCAAAAGCTTTCTTT; CDR3 protein: CASSLAAYSKAFF
clone size: NA; V gene: TRBV2; D gene: NA; J gene: TRBJ1-1; CDR3 DNA: TGTGCCAGCAAGGATTCCAAAAACACTGAAGCTTTCTTT; CDR3 protein: CASKDSKNTEAFF
clone size: NA; V gene: TRBV6-5; D gene: NA; J gene: TRBJ2-5; CDR3 DNA: TGTGCCAGCATCCCCCCAGGGAACCAAGAGACCCAGTACTTC; CDR3 protein: CASIPPGNQETQYF
clone size: once; V gene: TRBV19; D gene: NA; J gene: TRBJ1-1; CDR3 DNA: TGTGCCAGTAGGACAAGGGGGGTCATGACTGAAGCTTTCTTT; CDR3 protein: CASRTRGVMTEAFF
clone size: NA; V gene: TRBV7-6; D gene: NA; J gene: TRBJ2-1; CDR3 DNA: TGTGCCAGCAGCTTGGGTCCAAAAAACTACAATGAGCAGTTCTTC; CDR3 protein: CASSLGPKNYNEQFF
clone size: NA; V gene: TRBV30; D gene: NA; J gene: TRBJ2-5; CDR3 DNA: TGTGCCTGGAGGAGGGAAGTAGAGACCCAGTACTTC; CDR3 protein: CAWRREVETQYF
clone size: NA; V gene: TRBV6-1; D gene: NA; J gene: TRBJ2-5; CDR3 DNA: TGTGCCAGCAGTGAAGCGGGGCAGGGCAGAGAGACCCAGTACTTC; CDR3 protein: CASSEAGQGRETQYF
clone size: NA; V gene: TRBV6-5; D gene: NA; J gene: TRBJ2-5; CDR3 DNA: TGTGCCAGCAGTTACTCCAGCGGACGGGGAGAGACCCAGTACTTC; CDR3 protein: CASSYSSGRGETQYF
clone size: NA; V gene: TRBV9; D gene: NA; J gene: TRBJ2-7; CDR3 DNA: TGTGCCAGCAGCGTAGGTGTGGACCCCTACGAGCAGTACTTC; CDR3 protein: CASSVGVDPYEQYF
clone size: NA; V gene: TRBV19; D gene: NA; J gene: TRBJ2-1; CDR3 DNA: TGTGCCAGTAGTACCCCCCCCAATGGTGAGCAGTTCTTC; CDR3 protein: CASSTPPNGEQFF
clone size: NA; V gene: TRBV5-4; D gene: NA; J gene: TRBJ1-5; CDR3 DNA: TGTGCCAGCAGCTTCACGAGGGGTATTGTAGATCAGCCCCAGCATTTT; CDR3 protein: CASSFTRGIVDQPQHF
clone size: NA; V gene: TRBV7-6; D gene: NA; J gene: TRBJ2-7; CDR3 DNA: TGTGCCAGCAGCTCTGGGGCAGCCACCTACGAGCAGTACTTC; CDR3 protein: CASSSGAATYEQYF
clone size: few; V gene: TRBV6-1; D gene: NA; J gene: TRBJ1-4; CDR3 DNA: TGTGCCAGCAGTGGCGAGGCTTCTAATGAAAAACTGTTTTTT; CDR3 protein: CASSGEASNEKLFF
clone size: few; V gene: TRBV29-1; D gene: NA; J gene: TRBJ2-7; CDR3 DNA: TGCAGCGTTGACGGGGACTCCTACGAGCAGTACTTC; CDR3 protein: CSVDGDSYEQYF
clone size: NA; V gene: TRBV7-3; D gene: TRBD1; J gene: TRBJ2-7; CDR3 DNA: TGTGCCAGCAGCTTGACAGGGGGCTACGAGCAGTACTTC; CDR3 protein: CASSLTGGYEQYF
clone size: once; V gene: TRBV5-1; D gene: TRBD2; J gene: TRBJ2-1; CDR3 DNA: TGCGCCAGCAGCTTGAGTATGGGACTAGCGGGAGGACACAATGAGCAGTTCTTC; CDR3 protein: CASSLSMGLAGGHNEQFF
clone size: NA; V gene: TRBV5-6; D gene: TRBD1; J gene: TRBJ1-5; CDR3 DNA: TGTGCCAGCAGCTTAGGGGGCCATCAGCCCCAGCATTTT; CDR3 protein: CASSLGGHQPQHF
clone size: NA; V gene: TRBV11-1; D gene: NA; J gene: TRBJ2-7; CDR3 DNA: TGTGCCAGCAGCTTAGCCCCCGGGGGCACCTACGAGCAGTACTTC; CDR3 protein: CASSLAPGGTYEQYF
clone size: few; V gene: TRBV20-1; D gene: NA; J gene: TRBJ1-2; CDR3 DNA: TGCAGTGCTAGAGGAGGGAATGGCTACACCTTC; CDR3 protein: CSARGGNGYTF
clone size: few; V gene: TRBV5-1; D gene: NA; J gene: TRBJ2-7; CDR3 DNA: TGCGCCAGCAGCGTGGACGGATCCCCCCCTGGGCAGTACTTC; CDR3 protein: CASSVDGSPPGQYF
clone size: NA; V gene: TRBV6-1; D gene: NA; J gene: TRBJ2-2; CDR3 DNA: TGTGCCAGCAGTGAAGGGGGACGGACCCATGAGCTGTTTTTT; CDR3 protein: CASSEGGRTHELFF
clone size: NA; V gene: TRBV7-9; D gene: NA; J gene: TRBJ2-5; CDR3 DNA: TGTGCCAGCAGCTTCGCCGCCGGGACCACAGAGACCCAGTACTTC; CDR3 protein: CASSFAAGTTETQYF
clone size: NA; V gene: TRBV28; D gene: NA; J gene: TRBJ1-2; CDR3 DNA: TGTGCCAGCAGTTTATTGGACGGTTTGATGGATGGCTACACCTTC; CDR3 protein: CASSLLDGLMDGYTF
clone size: NA; V gene: TRBV10-1; D gene: TRBD1; J gene: TRBJ2-7; CDR3 DNA: TGCGCCAGCAGTCGAGTCAGGGACAGGGTGGACGAGCAGTACTTC; CDR3 protein: CASSRVRDRVDEQYF
clone size: NA; V gene: TRBV7-2; D gene: TRBD1; J gene: TRBJ1-2; CDR3 DNA: TGTGCCAGCAGCGGTACATCGACAGGGAAAAGAGTCTACACCTTC; CDR3 protein: CASSGTSTGKRVYTF
clone size: NA; V gene: TRBV19; D gene: NA; J gene: TRBJ1-1; CDR3 DNA: TGTGCCAGTAGTATGAGAGAGGGGAGTACTGAAGCTTTCTTT; CDR3 protein: CASSMREGSTEAFF
clone size: NA; V gene: TRBV6-1; D gene: NA; J gene: TRBJ1-4; CDR3 DNA: TGTGCCAGCAGTGAATCTCAGGGAAGTGAAAAACTGTTTTTT; CDR3 protein: CASSESQGSEKLFF
clone size: NA; V gene: TRBV7-2; D gene: NA; J gene: TRBJ2-3; CDR3 DNA: TGTGCCAGCTCTGGAAAAGTGGGGCGCACAGATACGCAGTATTTT; CDR3 protein: CASSGKVGRTDTQYF
clone size: NA; V gene: TRBV5-4; D gene: TRBD2; J gene: TRBJ2-7; CDR3 DNA: TGTGCCAGCAAGGACCCGGGAGGGTACGAGCAGTACTTC; CDR3 protein: CASKDPGGYEQYF
clone size: NA; V gene: TRBV7-8; D gene: NA; J gene: TRBJ2-6; CDR3 DNA: TGTGCCAGCAGCCAGTCCCGGGACACCAAGTACTCTGGGGCCAACGTCCTGACTTTC; CDR3 protein: CASSQSRDTKYSGANVLTF